A single sample gave rise to the 16 T cell receptor beta chains below, sequenced in a study of graft-versus-host responses after intestinal transplantation. TCRdb's table, derived via immunoSEQ multiplex PCR, lists solely in-frame clones and lacks some. The table lists fewer than 85,000 clones, 94% of them singletons. No antigen has been identified for these receptors. This specimen was unstimulated CD8+ T cells sorted from spleen or lymph node cells, taken before intestinal transplant. These receptors all come from a human donor who received an intestinal transplant.

The V call is TRBV10-2, the J call TRBJ2-3, with unresolved D. V gave up 4 bases and J gave up 1 base, with 3 bases separating them. The CDR3 has 12 amino acids. Germline V gene sequence: CDR1 WSHSY, CDR2 SAAADI. In nucleotides, the CDR3 is TGCGCCAGCAGTGTAGGCACAGATACGCAGTATTTT. This encodes CASSVGTDTQYF.

A remark on this clone: Sequence at one end of the junction differs from germline and may be a read error. V usage is TRBV7-9 and J usage is TRBJ1-2; no definite D call. The CDR3 is 12 residues long. The germline V gene encodes CDR1 SEHNR and CDR2 FQNEAQ (reference sequence). CDR3 nucleotide sequence: TGTGCCAGCAGCCTAGCGGCCTATGGCTACACCTTC. Protein product: CASSLAAYGYTF.

Details on this clone: One junction end does not reproduce the germline sequence, and a read error may be involved. The rearrangement joins TRBV4-1 to TRBJ1-5; the match to TRBD1 covers 8 bases. CDR1 and CDR2 from the germline V gene are MGHRA and YSYEKL. This CDR3 comprises 18 residues. CDR3 in DNA: TGCGCCAGCAGTCCGCGGCCGACAGGGGCCTATAGCAATCAGCCCCAGCATTTC. This translates into CASSPRPTGAYSNQPQHF.

The chain recombines TRBV11-3 with TRBJ2-7, with no clear D. Between the trimmed V and J ends, which lost 1 base and 2 bases, there was a span of 12 bases. The CDR3 extends over 15 amino acids. Germline V gene data show CDR1 as SGHNT and CDR2 as YENEEA. For the CDR3, the DNA is TGTGCCAGCAGCTTAGTCGGCAGCGCACCCTACGAGCAGTACTTC. It specifies CASSLVGSAPYEQYF.

The chain's CDR3 is CASSLLGQTSGGNQPQHF. Written as DNA, the CDR3 is TGTGCCAGCAGTTTATTGGGACAGACTTCAGGGGGCAATCAGCCCCAGCATTTT. The chain has TRBV27 and TRBJ1-5; 7 positions match TRBD1. This CDR3 spans 18 amino acids. The V gene end was trimmed by 1 base and the J gene end by 2 bases; junction bases not matched to a gene: 11. CDR1 MNHEY and CDR2 SMNVEV come from the germline V gene (reference sequence).

The V and J genes are TRBV7-6 and TRBJ2-1, with 7 bases lining up with TRBD1. V dropped 5 bases and J dropped 2; count of bases not matched to a gene: 6. The CDR3 consists of 15 residues. Germline V gene lookup returns CDR1 SGHVS and CDR2 FNYEAQ. The CDR3 is CASSATGVTYNEQFF. The CDR3 coding sequence is TGTGCCAGCAGCGCTACAGGGGTTACCTACAATGAGCAGTTCTTC.

The CDR3 is CASTVNSGTEAFF. CDR3 nucleotides: TGTGCCAGCACGGTGAATTCAGGCACTGAAGCTTTCTTT. The V and J genes are TRBV5-4 and TRBJ1-1; D not certain. Germline CDR1 reads SGHNT; CDR2 reads YYREEE (reference sequence). CDR3 length: 13 residues. V shed 6 bases and J shed 4 bases, with 13 bases lying between them.

In this sample, this clone turned up a few times. The CDR3 region has the DNA TGTGCCAGCAGCTTAGGAGTCATGGACAGGGGAAAGTATGGCTACACCTTC. Translation gives CASSLGVMDRGKYGYTF. The chain combines TRBV7-7 with TRBJ1-2; TRBD1 agrees at 9 bases. CDR3 length: 17 residues. From germline, CDR1 is SSHAT and CDR2 FNYEAQ (reference sequence). With 1 base clipped from V and 5 bases from J, the junction kept 11 bases outside the gene matches.

The chain couples TRBV25-1 to TRBJ1-4; a possible D gene is TRBD1 (6 bases). The V gene lost 0 bases and the J gene lost 5 bases, with 13 bases spanning the gap. The germline CDR1 and CDR2 sequences are MGHDK and SYGVNS. CDR3 size: 16 residues. The chain's CDR3 is CASSEYTGQTNEKLFF. The CDR3 DNA reads as TGTGCCAGCAGTGAATATACAGGACAGACCAATGAAAAACTGTTTTTT.

The rearrangement links TRBV29-1 to TRBJ1-4; D not certain. This CDR3 region has 13 residues. V dropped 4 bases and J dropped 6 bases, with 12 bases sitting between them. Germline CDR1 is SQVTM and CDR2 is ANQGSEA. The CDR3 region is CSVGGLNYEKLFF. CDR3 in DNA: TGCAGCGTTGGAGGACTAAATTATGAAAAACTGTTTTTT.

V is TRBV15 and J is TRBJ2-1; D possibly corresponds to TRBD2 (5 bases). Germline loops: CDR1 LNHNV, CDR2 YYDKDF (reference sequence). The V end was cut by 0 bases, the J end by 4 bases, with 10 bases between. This CDR3 has 15 residues. Written as DNA, the CDR3 is TGTGCCACCAGCAGAGAGGACTTCGGGTACAATGAGCAGTTCTTC. Its protein product is CATSREDFGYNEQFF. Based on the CDR3 plus reference TRBV15 and TRBJ2-1, the full variable domain is DAMVIQNPRYQVTQFGKPVTLSCSQTLNHNVMYWYQQKSSQAPKLLFHYYDKDFNNEADTPDNFQSRRPNTSFCFLDIRSPGLGDTAMYLCATSREDFGYNEQFFGPGTRLTVL.

CDR3 in DNA: TGTGCCAGCAGTCCAACGCGACAGGGAAGCAATCAGCCCCAGCATTTT. It codes for CASSPTRQGSNQPQHF. This sequence joins TRBV28 and TRBJ1-5; 7 positions agree with TRBD1. The CDR3 extends over 16 amino acids. CDR1 is MDHEN and CDR2 is SYDVKM in the germline V gene. The trim removed 5 bases at V and 1 base at J, leaving 8 bases unmatched.

The V call is TRBV30, the J call TRBJ2-7; 7 bases align to TRBD2. Germline V gives CDR1 GTSNPN, CDR2 SVGIG (reference sequence). This CDR3 spans 14 amino acids. The V and J ends lost 2 bases and 4 bases, in that order; junction bases with no gene match: 8. Written as DNA, the CDR3 is TGTGCCTGGAGTTCTAGCGCCGGGGGGTACGAGCAGTACTTC. As protein: CAWSSSAGGYEQYF.

This chain uses TRBV5-1 with TRBJ2-7; D perhaps matches TRBD1 (5 bases). Germline V gene sequence: CDR1 SGHRS, CDR2 YFSETQ. CDR3 length: 14 residues. V was pared by 3 bases and J by 2 bases, with 12 bases between. CDR3 residues: CASSYTTETYEQYF. CDR3 bases: TGCGCCAGCAGCTACACGACAGAAACCTACGAGCAGTACTTC.

The chain uses TRBV11-2 and TRBJ1-1, with 7 bases matching TRBD1. Germline CDR1 is SGHAT and CDR2 is FQNNGV. Trimming at V came to 1 base and at J to 1 base, leaving 3 bases not matched to a gene. The CDR3 runs 15 residues. CDR3 DNA sequence: TGTGCCAGCAGCTTAGTAGCAGGGGGGAACACTGAAGCTTTCTTT. As protein: CASSLVAGGNTEAFF.

The chain carries TRBV10-3 and TRBJ2-7; TRBD2 matches at 15 bases. The CDR3 has 17 amino acids. Germline V gene data show CDR1 as ENHRY and CDR2 as SYGVKD. V shed 0 bases and J 4 bases; nucleotides not matched to a gene: 4. CDR3 nucleotide sequence: TGTGCCATCAGTGAGTCCCCGGGACTAGCGGGAGGATACGAGCAGTACTTC. As protein: CAISESPGLAGGYEQYF.